These 29 T cell receptor beta chains originate from one sample sequenced in a study of T-cell memory formation after mild COVID-19 (dated by TCRdb to the early 2020s). Receptor amplification or capture employed 5' RACE. The sequencer listed for this sample is Illumina NovaSeq 6000. In-frame beta chains were kept once TCRdb had trimmed the public reads at Q25 with fastp and called clones with MiXCR. Entries are consolidated by CDR3 protein sequence, retaining the most common genes and DNA. This sample gives under 650,000 distinct CDR3 sequences in total; roughly 18% of them show up just once. The top ten constitute more than 10% of the sample. The material sequenced was PBMCs or a T cell subset sorted from them (not recorded which). Every receptor here comes from an adult woman who had mild COVID-19 (a few samples of this study predate the infection). The sample titles of this study are shuffled in the database, so cell type and time point are left out; the donor was told from shared clones.

J is TRBJ2-2 and V is TRBV18; D is possibly TRBD2 (5 bases). V gave up 6 bases and J gave up 0 bases, with 17 bases separating them. CDR1 and CDR2 from the germline V gene are KGHSH and LQKENI. CDR3 length: 17 residues. The DNA for the CDR3 is TGTGCCAGCTCGTCTAAAGCGGCCACTACGAACACCGGGGAGCTGTTTTTT. Protein: CASSSKAATTNTGELFF. The whole variable domain, remainder taken from reference TRBV18 and TRBJ2-2, is NAGVMQNPRHLVRRRGQEARLRCSPMKGHSHVYWYRQLPEEGLKFMVYLQKENIIDESGMPKERFSAEFPKEGPSILRIQQVVRGDSAAYFCASSSKAATTNTGELFFGEGSRLTVL.

This clonotype was seen more than once but under ten times. This chain connects TRBV5-5 to TRBJ1-2; D might be TRBD1 (5 bases). CDR3 length: 16 amino acids. With 4 bases removed from V and 1 base from J, the gap between germline ends came to 17 bases. Germline-derived CDR1 and CDR2 are SGHKS and YYEKEE (reference sequence). CDR3: CASSHNPRVDNYGYTF. CDR3 sequence (DNA): TGTGCCAGCAGCCACAATCCCAGGGTCGATAACTATGGCTACACCTTC.

The V and J genes are TRBV5-5 and TRBJ2-7, with 9 nucleotides matching TRBD1. Germline CDR1 and CDR2: SGHKS and YYEKEE (reference sequence). This CDR3 has 16 amino acids. Unmatched junction bases numbered 10, after V lost 4 bases and J lost 2 bases. CDR3 bases: TGTGCCAGCAGCACCCAGACAGGGGGGGCGACCTACGAGCAGTACTTC. Its translation: CASSTQTGGATYEQYF.

The genes are TRBV5-1 and TRBJ2-7; tentative D call: TRBD1 (5 bases). The V end was cut by 1 base, the J end by 0 bases, with 8 bases between. The CDR3 extends over 14 amino acids. Germline assignment: CDR1 SGHRS and CDR2 YFSETQ. This CDR3 reads CASSLIDSSYEQYF. CDR3 nucleotide sequence: TGCGCCAGCAGCTTGATCGACAGCTCCTACGAGCAGTACTTC.

The CDR3 loop is CASSFRGDPLPTDTQYF. CDR3 DNA sequence: TGTGCCAGCAGTTTCCGAGGGGACCCGCTCCCCACAGATACGCAGTATTTT. V is TRBV12-3 or TRBV12-4 and J is TRBJ2-3; D is possibly TRBD1 or TRBD2 (5 bases each). V was clipped by 3 bases and J by 2 bases, with 18 bases between them. The CDR3 has 17 residues.

This clonotype was detected only a few times. The J gene is TRBJ2-5, the V gene TRBV7-3; 7 nucleotides agree with TRBD1. Losses at the gene ends were 4 bases for V and 2 bases for J; bases not matched to a gene: 7. CDR3 size: 15 residues. CDR1 and CDR2 from the germline V gene are SGHTA and FQGTGA. CDR3 bases: TGTGCCAGCAGCTCGGGTGCAGGGGGACAAGAGACCCAGTACTTC. Translated: CASSSGAGGQETQYF. The full variable domain, its missing parts supplied by reference TRBV7-3 and TRBJ2-5, is GAGVSQTPSNKVTEKGKYVELRCDPISGHTALYWYRQSLGQGPEFLIYFQGTGAADDSGLPNDRFFAVRPEGSVSTLKIQRTERGDSAVYLCASSSGAGGQETQYFGPGTRLLVL.

The chain recombines TRBV20-1 with TRBJ2-7; possibly TRBD1 for D (5 bases). V lost 2 bases and J 2 bases, leaving 10 bases between the germline ends. Germline V gene lookup returns CDR1 DFQATT and CDR2 SNEGSKA (reference sequence). The CDR3 runs 13 residues. Here the CDR3 DNA reads TGCAGTGCTAGACAGGGTGCCGCCTACGAGCAGTACTTC. It specifies CSARQGAAYEQYF.

J is TRBJ2-2 and V is TRBV10-3; 8 nucleotides align to TRBD1. The CDR3 covers 13 residues. V lost 11 bases to trimming and J lost 4 bases; unmatched junction nucleotides: 6. Germline V lookup: CDR1 ENHRY, CDR2 SYGVKD. CDR3 sequence: CAVGQGVTGELFF. In nucleotides, the CDR3 is TGTGCCGTCGGACAGGGTGTCACCGGGGAGCTGTTTTTT.

This clonotype has just a few counts. The chain uses TRBV7-9 and TRBJ1-1; D is undetermined. This CDR3 region has 15 residues. CDR1 and CDR2 (germline): SEHNR, FQNEAQ (reference sequence). Trimming removed 3 bases from V and 2 bases from J, with 13 bases in between. The CDR3 nucleotides are TGTGCCAGCAGCTTCGGGCGAACAGCCAACACTGAAGCTTTCTTT. This translates into CASSFGRTANTEAFF.

This clonotype was seen many times. This chain uses TRBV5-1 with TRBJ2-1, with 9 positions matching TRBD1. Germline V CDR1 and CDR2: SGHRS, YFSETQ. Trimming cost V 4 bases and J 6 bases; bases outside gene matches: 8. This CDR3 spans 15 amino acids. CDR3: CASSLPGQGFNEQFF. In DNA, the CDR3 is TGCGCCAGCAGCCTCCCGGGACAGGGATTCAATGAGCAGTTCTTC.

The CDR3 nucleotides read TGTGCCAGCAGTACTTGGACAGGCTTGCCGGCGCATGGCTACACCTTC. This gives the protein CASSTWTGLPAHGYTF. This chain joins TRBV12-3 or TRBV12-4 and TRBJ1-2, with 7 bases fitting TRBD1. V lost 5 bases to trimming and J lost 6 bases; unmatched junction nucleotides: 15. The CDR3 runs 16 residues.

This clonotype was counted a few times. The V and J genes are TRBV10-3 and TRBJ2-1; 10 bases fit TRBD2. Germline CDR1 and CDR2: ENHRY and SYGVKD. The CDR3 has 15 amino acids. Trimming removed 0 bases from V and 8 bases from J; junction bases left unmatched: 4. CDR3 sequence (DNA): TGTGCCATCAGTGAGTCGCTAGCGGGAGTCGATGAGCAGTTCTTC. It encodes CAISESLAGVDEQFF.

This clonotype turned up a few times. V gene TRBV18 combines with J gene TRBJ2-5; tentatively, D is TRBD2 (5 bases). From germline, CDR1 is KGHSH and CDR2 LQKENI. The CDR3 is 15 residues long. Trimming removed 0 bases from V and 5 bases from J, with 13 bases in between. The CDR3 protein is CASSPPTNPSETQYF. For the CDR3, the DNA is TGTGCCAGCTCACCACCGACTAATCCGTCGGAGACCCAGTACTTC.

This clonotype was picked up a small number of times. This chain uses TRBV5-5 with TRBJ2-3; D call uncertain. The CDR3 contains 15 residues. CDR1 SGHKS and CDR2 YYEKEE come from the germline V gene (reference sequence). Trimming shortened V by 4 bases and J by 0 bases, and 12 bases separated the two germline ends. CDR3 sequence reads: CASSPILLSTDTQYF. CDR3 sequence (DNA): TGTGCCAGCAGCCCCATTCTTTTGAGCACAGATACGCAGTATTTT.

The chain is built from TRBV9 and TRBJ2-5; the match to TRBD2 covers 13 bases. This CDR3 is 16 amino acids long. CDR1 is SGDLS and CDR2 is YYNGEE in the germline V gene. Trimming cost V 4 bases and J 2 bases; bases outside gene matches: 5. CDR3 amino acids: CASSMGLAGPQETQYF. CDR3 in DNA: TGTGCCAGCAGCATGGGACTAGCGGGGCCGCAAGAGACCCAGTACTTC.

This clonotype has a handful of counts. The CDR3 loop reads CASSSFGQGYYGYTF. The CDR3 bases are TGTGCCAGCAGCTCGTTTGGGCAGGGCTACTATGGCTACACCTTC. V and J are TRBV5-6 and TRBJ1-2; D is perhaps TRBD1 (5 bases). Germline lookup yields CDR1 SGHDT and CDR2 YYEEEE. The CDR3 runs to 15 residues. The V and J ends lost 3 bases and 3 bases respectively, with 15 bases between them.

The chain employs TRBV5-1 and TRBJ2-7, with 9 bases matching TRBD1. CDR3 length: 15 amino acids. Per the germline V gene, CDR1 is SGHRS and CDR2 is YFSETQ. With V trimmed by 0 bases and J by 5 bases, 6 bases remained unmatched. The CDR3 sequence is CASSLEGQGSDEQYF. CDR3 nucleotide sequence: TGCGCCAGCAGCTTGGAGGGACAGGGATCTGACGAGCAGTACTTC.

The chain has TRBV6-4 and TRBJ1-2; D perhaps matches TRBD1 (6 bases). V lost 6 bases to trimming and J lost 3 bases, with 29 bases between them. CDR3 length equals 19 residues. Looked up from germline, CDR1 is MRHNA and CDR2 is SNTAGT. The CDR3 DNA follows: TGTGCCAGCAGAACGCAGATACAGGGCTGGGAGTGTATGGACTATGGCTACACCTTC. This translates into CASRTQIQGWECMDYGYTF.

Only a few counts were recorded for this clonotype. J is TRBJ2-3 and V is TRBV7-9, with TRBD1 as a possible D gene (5 bases). Trimming removed 1 base from V and 5 bases from J, with 16 bases in between. The CDR3 has 16 residues. Germline loops: CDR1 SEHNR, CDR2 FQNEAQ (reference sequence). CDR3 region: CASSLGEQGWKDTQYF. CDR3 nucleotide sequence: TGTGCCAGCAGCTTAGGTGAGCAGGGATGGAAAGATACGCAGTATTTT.

A few counts support this clonotype. The rearrangement uses TRBV7-9 and TRBJ1-1; no firm D call. Trimming took 0 bases from V and 0 from J, leaving 5 bases between them. Germline CDR1 is SEHNR and CDR2 is FQNEAQ (reference sequence). This CDR3 has 14 residues. The DNA of the CDR3 is TGTGCCAGCAGCTTAGCGCAGGTGAACACTGAAGCTTTCTTT. Translation gives CASSLAQVNTEAFF.

This clonotype was seen a handful of times. J is TRBJ1-4 and V is TRBV18; D might be TRBD1 (6 bases). The CDR3 is 15 amino acids. The V gene lost 2 bases and the J gene lost 3 bases, with 10 bases spanning the gap. Germline CDR1 KGHSH, CDR2 LQKENI. CDR3 loop: CASSPRTEPNEKLFF. The CDR3 DNA sequence: TGTGCCAGCTCACCAAGGACAGAGCCTAATGAAAAACTGTTTTTT.

This clonotype appeared a few times. V is TRBV24-1 and J is TRBJ1-2; D gene ambiguous. From germline, CDR1 is KGHDR and CDR2 SFDVKD. The V gene lost 5 bases and the J gene lost 4 bases, with 10 bases spanning the gap. CDR3 length equals 13 residues. The CDR3 DNA is TGTGCCACCAGTGTCCAGAGATTCTATGGCTACACCTTC. Protein: CATSVQRFYGYTF.

This clonotype was picked up a small number of times. The chain links TRBV7-9 to TRBJ2-1, with 11 bases identical to TRBD2. Germline CDR1 SEHNR, CDR2 FQNEAQ (reference sequence). The V and J ends lost 5 bases and 5 bases, in that order; junction bases with no gene match: 8. This CDR3 region has 16 residues. CDR3 nucleotide sequence: TGTGCCAGCAGCCTCGCTAGGGGACTAGCGGACAATGAGCAGTTCTTC. This codes for CASSLARGLADNEQFF.

This clonotype was counted between two and nine times. The rearrangement links TRBV11-1 to TRBJ2-7; D gene uncertain. Germline lookup yields CDR1 SGHAT and CDR2 FQDESV (reference sequence). The germline V and J ends were trimmed by 3 bases and 0 bases, with 9 bases remaining between them. This CDR3 has 14 amino acids. DNA for the CDR3: TGTGCCAGCAGCTTTGCTTCGGACTCCTACGAGCAGTACTTC. This gives the protein CASSFASDSYEQYF. The full variable domain, its missing parts supplied by reference TRBV11-1 and TRBJ2-7, is EAEVAQSPRYKITEKSQAVAFWCDPISGHATLYWYRQILGQGPELLVQFQDESVVDDSQLPKDRFSAERLKGVDSTLKIQPAELGDSAMYLCASSFASDSYEQYFGPGTRLTVT.

This chain joins TRBV21-1 and TRBJ2-5; the table assigns TRBD2, which was not confirmed against the DNA. TRBV21-1 represents a pseudogene. The CDR3 is 22 residues long. CDR3: CASSNPFARDQEHRARTETQYF. The CDR3 DNA sequence: TGTGCCAGCAGCAATCCCTTTGCGAGGGATCAGGAACATCGGGCCCGCACGGAGACCCAGTACTTC.

This clonotype was observed a few times. J is TRBJ2-7 and V is TRBV19; TRBD1 aligns across 7 bases. Losses at the gene ends were 5 bases for V and 7 bases for J; bases not matched to a gene: 5. Germline lookup yields CDR1 LNHDA and CDR2 SQIVND (reference sequence). This CDR3 has 12 amino acids. This CDR3 reads CASSVTGREQYF. For the CDR3, the DNA is TGTGCCAGTAGTGTGACAGGGCGGGAGCAGTACTTC.

This clonotype was seen a few times. J is TRBJ2-7 and V is TRBV7-2, with D unclear. Trimming removed 1 base at V and 8 bases at J, with 21 bases between. The germline CDR1 and CDR2 sequences are SGHTA and FQGNSA. CDR3 length: 16 residues. The CDR3 protein is CASSLGSLPPLAQQYF. CDR3 coding DNA: TGTGCCAGCAGCTTAGGGTCCCTACCCCCATTGGCCCAGCAGTACTTC. Filled out from reference TRBV7-2 and TRBJ2-7, the complete variable domain reads GAGVSQSPSNKVTEKGKDVELRCDPISGHTALYWYRQSLGQGLEFLIYFQGNSAPDKSGLPSDRFSAERTGGSVSTLTIQRTQQEDSAVYLCASSLGSLPPLAQQYFGPGTRLTVT.

This clonotype was found a few times. In nucleotides, the CDR3 is TGTGCCAGCAGCCGAAGAAAAGCGGGGCCTGGGGATGAGCAGTTCTTC. Translating it yields CASSRRKAGPGDEQFF. V gene TRBV21-1 combines with J gene TRBJ2-1; the table's D call, TRBD2, has no DNA check behind it. TRBV21-1 constitutes a pseudogene. The CDR3 loop spans 16 amino acids.

This clonotype was found a few times. The V call is TRBV7-3, the J call TRBJ2-1; 10 bases are shared with TRBD2. After removal of 5 bases from V and 9 bases from J, the junction contained 7 bases not matched to a gene. The length of the CDR3 is 14 residues. CDR1 is SGHTA, CDR2 FQGTGA, per germline. The CDR3 nucleotides read TGTGCCAGCAGCATCAGCGGGAGGGGGGGTGAGCAGTTCTTC. Amino acids: CASSISGRGGEQFF.